These T cell receptor beta chains were read from a single sample in a study of T cell responses to AZD1222 COVID-19 vaccine. Produced via immunoSEQ multiplex PCR; TCRdb's table is partial and in-frame only. This sample has around 130,000 clones, with 80% to 90% found just once. This material consisted of peripheral blood, taken on day 0 of MenACWY control vaccination. Receptor source: an adult in good health. The CDR3 runs from the conserved cysteine through the conserved F or W. The D gene is left open where the match is weak. Clone size is given for some rows only: seen once, a few or many times, or a class if the clone is expanded.

abundance: .
d_gene: .
v_gene: TRBV15
j_gene: TRBJ2-1
CDR3aa: CATLNPRSYNEQFF
CDR3nt: TGTGCCACCCTCAACCCCCGGTCGTACAATGAGCAGTTCTTC

abundance: .
d_gene: .
v_gene: TRBV28
j_gene: TRBJ1-5
CDR3aa: CASITGSNQPQHF
CDR3nt: TGTGCCAGCATTACAGGGAGCAATCAGCCCCAGCATTTT

abundance: .
d_gene: .
v_gene: TRBV9
j_gene: TRBJ1-2
CDR3aa: CASSVMGSEGYTF
CDR3nt: TGTGCCAGCAGCGTAATGGGGAGTGAAGGCTACACCTTC

abundance: once
d_gene: TRBD1
v_gene: TRBV6-5
j_gene: TRBJ2-7
CDR3aa: CASSYGTGGKYEQYF
CDR3nt: TGTGCCAGCAGTTACGGGACAGGGGGCAAATACGAGCAGTACTTC

abundance: .
d_gene: .
v_gene: TRBV11-2
j_gene: TRBJ2-7
CDR3aa: CASSRVRSYEQYF
CDR3nt: TGTGCCAGCAGTCGGGTTAGATCCTACGAGCAGTACTTC

abundance: .
d_gene: .
v_gene: TRBV3-1/TRBV3-2
j_gene: TRBJ2-2
CDR3aa: CASRRGVNGELFF
CDR3nt: TGTGCCAGCCGCCGGGGAGTTAACGGGGAGCTGTTTTTT

abundance: .
d_gene: TRBD1
v_gene: TRBV24-1
j_gene: TRBJ2-5
CDR3aa: CATSDRTGNSWETQYF
CDR3nt: TGTGCCACCAGTGACCGGACAGGGAATAGTTGGGAGACCCAGTACTTC

abundance: .
d_gene: .
v_gene: TRBV5-4
j_gene: TRBJ1-2
CDR3aa: CASSYEGVRAGGYTF
CDR3nt: TGTGCCAGCAGCTACGAGGGGGTCAGGGCAGGCGGCTACACCTTC

abundance: .
d_gene: TRBD1
v_gene: TRBV6-4
j_gene: TRBJ2-1
CDR3aa: CASSDTGGYNEQFF
CDR3nt: TGTGCCAGCAGTGACACAGGGGGGTACAATGAGCAGTTCTTC

abundance: .
d_gene: TRBD2
v_gene: TRBV28
j_gene: TRBJ2-2
CDR3aa: CASSSSPLAGGPGELFF
CDR3nt: TGTGCCAGCAGTTCCTCCCCCCTAGCGGGAGGGCCCGGGGAGCTGTTTTTT

abundance: .
d_gene: TRBD1
v_gene: TRBV2
j_gene: TRBJ2-5
CDR3aa: CASSGGTGQETQYF
CDR3nt: TGTGCCAGCAGTGGGGGGACAGGGCAAGAGACCCAGTACTTC

abundance: .
d_gene: .
v_gene: TRBV11-2
j_gene: TRBJ1-4
CDR3aa: CASSPRTAPVGRFGELFF
CDR3nt: TGTGCCAGCAGCCCCCGGACAGCGCCCGTTGGTCGGTTCGGGGAACTGTTTTTT

abundance: .
d_gene: .
v_gene: TRBV18
j_gene: TRBJ2-7
CDR3aa: CASSPSGLLYEQYF
CDR3nt: TGTGCCAGCTCACCGTCGGGGCTACTTTACGAGCAGTACTTC

abundance: .
d_gene: TRBD1
v_gene: TRBV29-1
j_gene: TRBJ2-7
CDR3aa: CSFEDREKAPYEQYF
CDR3nt: TGCAGCTTCGAAGACAGGGAGAAGGCGCCCTACGAGCAGTACTTC

abundance: .
d_gene: .
v_gene: TRBV5-6
j_gene: TRBJ2-1
CDR3aa: CASRDMISRIPRNEQFF
CDR3nt: TGTGCCAGCAGGGACATGATTTCGAGGATTCCGCGGAATGAGCAGTTCTTC

abundance: few
d_gene: .
v_gene: TRBV6-5
j_gene: TRBJ1-1
CDR3aa: CASSYSTAGTEAFF
CDR3nt: TGTGCCAGCAGTTACTCGACGGCGGGCACTGAAGCTTTCTTT

abundance: .
d_gene: .
v_gene: TRBV7-8
j_gene: TRBJ2-7
CDR3aa: CASSGSSGEQYF
CDR3nt: TGTGCCAGCAGCGGTAGCTCCGGGGAGCAGTACTTC

abundance: .
d_gene: .
v_gene: TRBV11-3
j_gene: TRBJ2-5
CDR3aa: CASSSTGRATQYF
CDR3nt: TGTGCCAGCAGCTCGACAGGGAGGGCGACCCAGTACTTC

abundance: .
d_gene: TRBD2
v_gene: TRBV11-3
j_gene: TRBJ2-3
CDR3aa: CASSLGLAEDTQYF
CDR3nt: TGTGCCAGCAGCTTGGGACTAGCAGAAGATACGCAGTATTTT

abundance: .
d_gene: TRBD1
v_gene: TRBV19
j_gene: TRBJ2-7
CDR3aa: CASSSRQGIPDEQYF
CDR3nt: TGTGCCAGTAGTAGTAGACAGGGGATCCCTGACGAGCAGTACTTC

abundance: once
d_gene: TRBD2
v_gene: TRBV4-2
j_gene: TRBJ2-7
CDR3aa: CASSQGLAGANEQYF
CDR3nt: TGTGCCAGCAGCCAAGGCCTAGCGGGAGCCAACGAGCAGTACTTC

abundance: .
d_gene: .
v_gene: TRBV28
j_gene: TRBJ1-3
CDR3aa: CASWRGSGNTIYF
CDR3nt: TGTGCCAGTTGGCGGGGCTCTGGAAACACCATATATTTT

abundance: .
d_gene: TRBD2
v_gene: TRBV5-4
j_gene: TRBJ2-7
CDR3aa: CASSSGTSGVSYEQYF
CDR3nt: TGTGCCAGCAGCTCCGGGACTAGCGGGGTCTCCTACGAGCAGTACTTC

abundance: .
d_gene: .
v_gene: TRBV28
j_gene: TRBJ2-1
CDR3aa: CASGGFVSYNEQFF
CDR3nt: TGTGCCAGTGGAGGGTTTGTCTCCTACAATGAGCAGTTCTTC

abundance: .
d_gene: TRBD2
v_gene: TRBV5-4
j_gene: TRBJ2-7
CDR3aa: CASSAPGTNNYEQYF
CDR3nt: TGTGCCAGCAGCGCCCCCGGGACTAACAACTACGAGCAGTACTTC

abundance: .
d_gene: TRBD2
v_gene: TRBV5-6
j_gene: TRBJ2-2
CDR3aa: CASRLRLIAAGADTGELFF
CDR3nt: TGTGCCAGCAGACTTAGGCTAATAGCGGCGGGAGCTGACACCGGGGAGCTGTTTTTT

abundance: .
d_gene: .
v_gene: TRBV5-5
j_gene: TRBJ1-2
CDR3aa: CASSLEGYTF
CDR3nt: TGTGCCAGCAGCTTGGAGGGCTACACCTTC

abundance: .
d_gene: .
v_gene: TRBV6-2/TRBV6-3
j_gene: TRBJ1-1
CDR3aa: CASSPRLNTEAFF
CDR3nt: TGTGCCAGCAGCCCTCGTTTGAACACTGAAGCTTTCTTT

abundance: .
d_gene: TRBD1
v_gene: TRBV25-1
j_gene: TRBJ1-6
CDR3aa: CASSADRGFYNSPLHF
CDR3nt: TGTGCCAGCAGTGCGGACAGGGGGTTTTATAATTCACCCCTCCACTTT

abundance: .
d_gene: .
v_gene: TRBV12-3/TRBV12-4
j_gene: TRBJ2-7
CDR3aa: CASSFGAGFVQYF
CDR3nt: .

abundance: .
d_gene: .
v_gene: TRBV7-8
j_gene: TRBJ2-7
CDR3aa: CASTWGSSYEQYF
CDR3nt: TGTGCCAGCACCTGGGGAAGCTCCTACGAGCAGTACTTC

abundance: .
d_gene: TRBD1
v_gene: TRBV27
j_gene: TRBJ2-7
CDR3aa: CASSLGQGAPYEQYF
CDR3nt: TGTGCCAGCAGTTTAGGACAGGGGGCTCCCTACGAGCAGTACTTC

abundance: .
d_gene: .
v_gene: TRBV19
j_gene: TRBJ1-5
CDR3aa: CASTLGGFQPQHF
CDR3nt: TGTGCCAGTACCCTTGGGGGATTTCAGCCCCAGCATTTT

abundance: .
d_gene: .
v_gene: TRBV27
j_gene: TRBJ2-1
CDR3aa: CASSSLPGANNEQFF
CDR3nt: TGTGCCAGCAGTTCTCTACCCGGGGCTAACAATGAGCAGTTCTTC

abundance: .
d_gene: .
v_gene: TRBV24-1
j_gene: TRBJ2-7
CDR3aa: CATSDYYF
CDR3nt: TGTGCCACCAGTGATTATTACTTC

abundance: .
d_gene: TRBD1
v_gene: TRBV28
j_gene: TRBJ1-5
CDR3aa: CASSFSPDRAFWGNQPQHF
CDR3nt: TGTGCCAGCAGTTTTTCACCAGACAGGGCCTTCTGGGGCAATCAGCCCCAGCATTTT

abundance: .
d_gene: TRBD1
v_gene: TRBV5-4
j_gene: TRBJ2-4
CDR3aa: CASSALNRGLAENIQYF
CDR3nt: TGTGCCAGCAGCGCGCTCAACAGGGGGCTAGCTGAAAACATTCAGTACTTC

abundance: once
d_gene: TRBD1
v_gene: TRBV9
j_gene: TRBJ2-7
CDR3aa: CASSSSGGGHEQYF
CDR3nt: TGTGCCAGCAGCTCCTCAGGGGGTGGCCACGAGCAGTACTTC